This TCR beta chain was captured by sequencing in a study of Graves' ophthalmopathy and Graves' hyperthyroidism. The V end lost 0 bases, the J end lost 0 bases, and 21 bases lay between the germline ends. The CDR3 sequence is 20 residues long. The germline V gene has CDR1 DFQATT and CDR2 SNEGSKA (reference sequence). CDR3 regions of TCR beta were amplified from RNA transcripts. Second-round multiplex PCR followed a first-round RT-PCR using HTBI primers. TCRdb used MiXCR to reprocess the multiplex PCR reads, holding one entry per CDR3 protein. This sample has about 740,000 distinct CDR3 sequences, with approximately 40% found just once. Excluded were patients with other autoimmune diseases, uncontrolled infections, pregnancy or lactation. Diagnosis was based on clinical symptoms, serum thyroxine, TRAb, thyroid ultrasound and orbital computed tomography. PBMCs stemmed from around 10 ml of fresh peripheral blood.

The sequencing input was peripheral blood. This receptor was obtained from an adult man with Graves' ophthalmopathy. V is TRBV20-1 and J is TRBJ2-6; D might be TRBD2 (6 bases). The CDR3 reads CSARDYRGLGAGSGANVLTF. CDR3 nucleotides: TGCAGTGCTAGAGATTATAGGGGACTTGGGGCCGGCTCTGGGGCCAACGTCCTGACTTTC.